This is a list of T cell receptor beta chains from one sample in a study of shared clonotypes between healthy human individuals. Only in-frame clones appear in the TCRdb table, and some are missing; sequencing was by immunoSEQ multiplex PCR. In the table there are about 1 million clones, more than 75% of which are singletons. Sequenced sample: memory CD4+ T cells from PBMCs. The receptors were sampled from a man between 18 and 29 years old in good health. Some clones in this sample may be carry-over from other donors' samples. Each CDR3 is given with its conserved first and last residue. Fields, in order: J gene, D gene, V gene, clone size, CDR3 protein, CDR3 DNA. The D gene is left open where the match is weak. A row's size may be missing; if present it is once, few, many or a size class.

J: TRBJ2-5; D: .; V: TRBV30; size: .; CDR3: CASQGLMQTQYF; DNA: TGTGCCTCACAGGGACTGATGCAGACCCAGTACTTC
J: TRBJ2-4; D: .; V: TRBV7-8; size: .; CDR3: CASSLAGGAQAKNIQYF; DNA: TGTGCCAGCAGCTTAGCGGGGGGGGCGCAAGCCAAAAACATTCAGTACTTC
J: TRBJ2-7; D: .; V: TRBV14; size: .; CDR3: CASSQESRGFYEQYF; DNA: TGTGCCAGCAGCCAAGAGAGCAGGGGATTCTACGAGCAGTACTTC
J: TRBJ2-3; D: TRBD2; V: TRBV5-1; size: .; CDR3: CASNYGLAGVADTQYF; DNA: TGCGCCTCTAATTATGGACTAGCGGGAGTTGCAGATACGCAGTATTTT
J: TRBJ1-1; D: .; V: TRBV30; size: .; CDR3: CAWSGLDGNTEAFF; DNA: TGTGCCTGGAGTGGCCTAGATGGGAACACTGAAGCTTTCTTT
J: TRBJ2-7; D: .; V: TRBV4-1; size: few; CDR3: CASSQLEGEQYF; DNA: TGCGCCAGCAGCCAACTAGAGGGCGAGCAGTACTTC
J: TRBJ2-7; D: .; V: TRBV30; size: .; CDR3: CAWSGTNEQYF; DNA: TGTGCCTGGAGTGGGACTAACGAGCAGTACTTC
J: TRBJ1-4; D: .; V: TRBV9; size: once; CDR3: CASSVSLNEKLFF; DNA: TGTGCCAGCAGCGTATCCCTTAATGAAAAACTGTTTTTT
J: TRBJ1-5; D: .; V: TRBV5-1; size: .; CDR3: CASSLEGWEPQHF; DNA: TGCGCCAGCAGCTTGGAGGGTTGGGAGCCCCAGCATTTT
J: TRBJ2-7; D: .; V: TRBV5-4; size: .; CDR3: CASSFGGSPRDEQYF; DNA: TGTGCCAGCAGCTTTGGGGGGAGTCCCCGGGACGAGCAGTACTTC
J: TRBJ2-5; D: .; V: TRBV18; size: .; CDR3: CASSPPGQETQYF; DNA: TGTGCCAGCTCACCACCTGGCCAAGAGACCCAGTACTTC
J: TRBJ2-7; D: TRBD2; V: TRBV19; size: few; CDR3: CAPRVAGVYEQYF; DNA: TGTGCCCCGAGGGTAGCGGGAGTCTACGAGCAGTACTTC
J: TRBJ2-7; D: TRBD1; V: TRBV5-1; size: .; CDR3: CASRGDRFYEQYF; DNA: TGCGCCAGCAGAGGGGACAGGTTCTACGAGCAGTACTTC
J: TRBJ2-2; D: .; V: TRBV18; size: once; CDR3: CASSPFSGNTGELFF; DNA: TGTGCCAGCTCACCTTTTAGCGGGAACACCGGGGAGCTGTTTTTT
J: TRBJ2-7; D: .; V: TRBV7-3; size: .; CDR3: CASSLRGGQPYEQYF; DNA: TGTGCCAGCAGCTTAAGGGGGGGCCAGCCCTACGAGCAGTACTTC
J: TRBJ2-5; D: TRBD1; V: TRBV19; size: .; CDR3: CASSVTGGSRETQYF; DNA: TGTGCCAGTAGCGTTACAGGGGGCAGTCGGGAGACCCAGTACTTC
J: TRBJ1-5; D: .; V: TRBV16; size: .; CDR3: CASSQSAGNQPQHF; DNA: TGTGCCAGCAGCCAATCGGCGGGTAATCAGCCCCAGCATTTT
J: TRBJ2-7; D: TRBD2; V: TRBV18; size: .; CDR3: CASSPGLAGGGEQYF; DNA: TGTGCCAGCTCACCCGGACTAGCGGGAGGCGGCGAGCAGTACTTC
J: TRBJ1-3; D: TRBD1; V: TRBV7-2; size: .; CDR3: CASSPRQGPGNTIYF; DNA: TGTGCCAGCAGCCCTAGACAGGGCCCTGGAAACACCATATATTTT
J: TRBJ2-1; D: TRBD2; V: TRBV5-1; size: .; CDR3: CASSFFAGASYNEQFF; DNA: TGCGCCAGCAGCTTTTTCGCGGGAGCGTCCTACAATGAGCAGTTCTTC
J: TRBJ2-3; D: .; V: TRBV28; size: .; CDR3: CASRSQKGTSTDTQYF; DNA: TGTGCCAGCAGGTCCCAAAAGGGGACTAGCACAGATACGCAGTATTTT
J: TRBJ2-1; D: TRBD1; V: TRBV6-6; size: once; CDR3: CASRPLFDRDNEQFF; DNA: TGTGCCAGCAGACCTCTTTTTGACAGGGACAATGAGCAGTTCTTC
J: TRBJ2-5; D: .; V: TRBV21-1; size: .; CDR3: CASSKYRLAGETQYF; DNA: TGTGCCAGCAGCAAATATCGACTAGCGGGAGAGACCCAGTACTTC
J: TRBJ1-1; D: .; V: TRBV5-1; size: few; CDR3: CASSWGAANTEAFF; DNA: TGCGCCAGCAGCTGGGGGGCAGCGAACACTGAAGCTTTCTTT
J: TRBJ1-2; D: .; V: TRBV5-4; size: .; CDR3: CASSLAGRSYGYTF; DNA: TGTGCCAGCAGCTTGGCGGGTCGAAGCTATGGCTACACCTTC
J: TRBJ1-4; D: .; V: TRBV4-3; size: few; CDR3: CASSQGGGHSSEKLFF; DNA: TGCGCCAGCAGCCAAGGGGGGGGTCATTCGTCTGAAAAACTGTTTTTT
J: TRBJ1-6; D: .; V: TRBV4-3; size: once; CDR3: CASSQGVVASPLHF; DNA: TGCGCCAGCAGCCAAGGTGTAGTGGCTTCACCCCTCCACTTT
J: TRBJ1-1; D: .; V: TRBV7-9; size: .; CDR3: CASSRTAGLAAFF; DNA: TGTGCCAGCAGCCGGACAGCTGGCTTAGCAGCTTTCTTT
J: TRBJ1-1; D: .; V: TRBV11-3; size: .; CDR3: CASSWVDTEAFF; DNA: TGTGCCAGCAGCTGGGTTGACACTGAAGCTTTCTTT
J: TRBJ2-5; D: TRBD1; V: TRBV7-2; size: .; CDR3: CASSSNRGKETQYF; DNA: TGTGCCAGCAGCTCTAACAGGGGTAAAGAGACCCAGTACTTC
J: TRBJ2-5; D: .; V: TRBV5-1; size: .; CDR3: CASREGGETQYF; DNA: TGCGCCAGCAGGGAGGGTGGAGAGACCCAGTACTTC
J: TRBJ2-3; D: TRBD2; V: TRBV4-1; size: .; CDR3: CASSRAALAEGALTDTQYF; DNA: TGCGCCAGCAGCCGAGCGGCGCTAGCGGAAGGTGCCCTCACAGATACGCAGTATTTT
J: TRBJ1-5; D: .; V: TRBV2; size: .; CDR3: CASSGPRGSNQPQHF; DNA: TGTGCCAGCAGTGGGCCCCGGGGGAGCAATCAGCCCCAGCATTTT
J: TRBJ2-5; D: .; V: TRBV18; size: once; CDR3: CASSPRTGSQETQYF; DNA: TGTGCCAGCTCACCCCGAACAGGGTCCCAAGAGACCCAGTACTTC
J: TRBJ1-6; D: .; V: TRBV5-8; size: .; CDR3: CASSRADRDNSPLHF; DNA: TGTGCCAGCAGCCGGGCGGACAGAGACAATTCACCCCTCCACTTT
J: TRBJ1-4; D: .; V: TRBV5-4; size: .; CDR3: CASSLRTGKGNEKLFF; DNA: TGTGCCAGCAGCTTGAGAACAGGGAAGGGAAATGAAAAACTGTTTTTT
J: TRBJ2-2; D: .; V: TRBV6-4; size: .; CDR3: CASSDSGWSGAGELFF; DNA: TGTGCCAGCAGTGATAGCGGTTGGTCCGGGGCCGGGGAGCTGTTTTTT
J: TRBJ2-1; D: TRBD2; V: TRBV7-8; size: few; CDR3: CASIPGTSAYNEQFF; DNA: TGTGCCAGCATTCCTGGGACTAGCGCGTACAATGAGCAGTTCTTC
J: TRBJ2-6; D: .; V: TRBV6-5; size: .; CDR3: CASTHRNGANVLTF; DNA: TGTGCCAGCACCCATCGGAATGGGGCCAACGTCCTGACTTTC
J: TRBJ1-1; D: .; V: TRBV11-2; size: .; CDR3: CASSLEFAEAFF; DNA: TGTGCCAGCAGCTTAGAATTCGCTGAAGCTTTCTTT
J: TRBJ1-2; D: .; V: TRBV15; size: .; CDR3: CATSRGDALAEDYTF; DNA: TGTGCCACCAGCAGAGGGGACGCTTTGGCAGAAGACTACACCTTC
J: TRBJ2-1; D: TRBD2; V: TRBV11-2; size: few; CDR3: CASSPRLAWGPNEQFF; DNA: TGTGCCAGCAGCCCCCGACTAGCGTGGGGCCCAAATGAGCAGTTCTTC
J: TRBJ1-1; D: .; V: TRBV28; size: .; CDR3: CASTRVNTEAFF; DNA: TGTGCCAGCACGAGGGTGAACACTGAAGCTTTCTTT
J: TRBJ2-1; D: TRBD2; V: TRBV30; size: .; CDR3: CAWSRNSGSWEQFF; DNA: TGTGCCTGGAGTCGGAATAGCGGGAGCTGGGAGCAGTTCTTC
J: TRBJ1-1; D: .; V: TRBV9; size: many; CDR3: CASSTSLNTEAFF; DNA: TGTGCCAGCAGCACTTCCTTGAACACTGAAGCTTTCTTT
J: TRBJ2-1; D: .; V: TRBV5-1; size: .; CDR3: CASSMSPVEEQFF; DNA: TGCGCCAGCAGCATGAGCCCGGTGGAAGAGCAGTTCTTC
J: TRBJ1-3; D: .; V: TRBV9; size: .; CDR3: CASSVTGLGNTIYF; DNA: TGTGCCAGCAGCGTAACAGGGCTAGGAAACACCATATATTTT
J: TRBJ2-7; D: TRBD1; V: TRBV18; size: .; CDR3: CASSPPTGTAYEQYF; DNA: TGTGCCAGCTCACCCCCCACCGGGACAGCCTACGAGCAGTACTTC
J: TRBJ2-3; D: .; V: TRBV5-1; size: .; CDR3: CASSPSTGSADTQYF; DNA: TGCGCCAGCAGCCCCTCGACAGGATCAGCAGATACGCAGTATTTT
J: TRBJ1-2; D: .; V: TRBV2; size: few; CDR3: CASSESPPGYTF; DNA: TGTGCCAGCAGTGAATCCCCCCCTGGCTACACCTTC
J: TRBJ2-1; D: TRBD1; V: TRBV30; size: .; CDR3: CAWSGTGVGYNEQFF; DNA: TGTGCCTGGAGTGGGACAGGGGTAGGTTACAATGAGCAGTTCTTC
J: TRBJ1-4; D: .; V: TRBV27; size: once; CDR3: CASSLEAGGGKLFF; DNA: TGTGCCAGCAGTTTAGAGGCGGGGGGGGGAAAACTGTTTTTT
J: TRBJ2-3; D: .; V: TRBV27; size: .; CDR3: CASSLGPVPDTQYF; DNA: TGTGCCAGCAGTTTAGGTCCAGTACCGGATACGCAGTATTTT
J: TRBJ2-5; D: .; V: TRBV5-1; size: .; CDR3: CASSGPSGSGSETQYF; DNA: TGCGCCAGCAGCGGGCCATCCGGTTCAGGGTCGGAGACCCAGTACTTC
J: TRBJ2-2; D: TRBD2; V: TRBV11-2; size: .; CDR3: CASRTGLAGTGELFF; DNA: TGTGCCAGCAGAACCGGACTAGCGGGAACCGGGGAGCTGTTTTTT
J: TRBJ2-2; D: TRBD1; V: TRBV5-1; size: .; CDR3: CASSQGDRGRTGELFF; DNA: TGCGCCAGCAGCCAAGGGGACAGGGGACGAACCGGGGAGCTGTTTTTT
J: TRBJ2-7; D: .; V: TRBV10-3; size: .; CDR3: CAISESGSYEQYF; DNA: TGTGCCATCAGTGAGTCGGGCTCCTACGAGCAGTACTTC
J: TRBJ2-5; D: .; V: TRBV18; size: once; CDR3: CASSPGVLETQYF; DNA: TGTGCCAGCTCACCGGGGGTGCTCGAGACCCAGTACTTC
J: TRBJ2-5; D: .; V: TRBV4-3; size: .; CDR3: CASSQDWRGRETQYF; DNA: TGCGCCAGCAGCCAAGATTGGAGGGGGCGAGAGACCCAGTACTTC